Sequencing of this T cell receptor beta chain was carried out in a study of T-cell memory formation after mild COVID-19. The wider study: TCR clusters largely stayed donor specific. Study conclusions and caveats: Among clones peaking at day 37 in the second wave, SARS-CoV-2 specificity remained unconfirmed. Prior to infection, memory already included some responding clones, suggesting cross-reactive memory joined. Contracting clones localized mainly to CM and EM when CD4+ and mainly to EMRA when CD8+.

TCRdb analysed the 5' RACE reads with MiXCR anew, one entry per CDR3 protein. The repertoire holds under 450,000 distinct CDR3 sequences, 20% to 30% seen once, with over 10% in the top ten. As regards this clonotype: Antigen specificity is unknown.

Sequencing input: PBMCs or a T cell subset sorted from them (not recorded which). The clonotype comes from an adult woman who had mild COVID-19 (a few samples of this study predate the infection). Cell type and time point are not known.

The CDR3 sequence is CASSLSGPAGTQHF. The CDR3 region has the DNA TGCGCCAGCAGCTTGTCCGGACCGGCGGGGACCCAGCATTTT. V gene TRBV5-1 combines with J gene TRBJ1-5; no clear D gene. Germline V CDR1 and CDR2: SGHRS, YFSETQ. V gave up 1 base and J gave up 11 bases, with 16 bases separating them. The CDR3 length is 14 residues.